This T cell receptor (beta chain) was identified during a study of molecular identifiers for immune sequencing clone quantification. Turning to this clonotype: Just one base apart from a much larger clone, this may be a read error.

MiXCR, run by TCRdb on the PCR reads, gives a single entry per CDR3 protein. The sample lists around 480,000 distinct CDR3 sequences; about a fifth were seen once. This sequence was found in a human donor in good health. Some libraries in this study had Jurkat cell RNA spiked in. Source material: naive CD8+ T cells from blood, with Jurkat cell RNA spiked in. Subset: FACS-sorted CD8+CD4-CCR7+CD45RA+ naive T cells.

CDR3 amino acids: CASSQVTGGHDEQYF. The CDR3 DNA reads as TGCGCCAGCAGCCAGGTGACAGGGGGCCATGACGAGCAGTACTTC. This rearrangement joins TRBV4-3 to TRBJ2-7; TRBD1 matches at 10 bases. CDR1 and CDR2 from the germline V gene are LGHNA and YSLEER. Trimming at V came to 3 bases and at J to 5 bases, leaving 7 bases not matched to a gene. There are 15 residues in the CDR3.